This TCR beta chain was documented in a study of shared clonotypes between healthy human individuals. The CDR3 is 16 amino acids. Profiled with immunoSEQ multiplex PCR; TCRdb holds only in-frame clones, not every one. The sample contains roughly 2 million clones, approximately 94% of which appear only once. The chain carries TRBV21-1 and TRBJ2-1; no DNA check was done on the table's D call, TRBD2. TRBV21-1 is reported as a pseudogene. This TCR came from a man aged 18-30 years in good health. Sequenced material: naive CD4+ T cells sorted from blood. Regarding subset: CD45RA+ positively selected. The CDR3 here is CASSGHGRERGNEQFF. CDR3 nucleotides: TGTGCCAGCAGTGGGCATGGGCGGGAGCGAGGCAATGAGCAGTTCTTC.